This T cell receptor beta chain stems from a study of response to subunit inactivated influenza vaccine. Findings of the study overall: Every seasonal influenza vaccination brings in few new T cells, the authors suggested.

This CDR3 region has 15 residues. V lost 4 bases and J lost 4; bases outside the gene matches: 6. Germline lookup yields CDR1 LGHNA and CDR2 YSLEER. TCRdb reanalysed the RT-PCR reads using MiXCR and keeps one entry per CDR3 protein. The sample shows 650,000 to 700,000 distinct CDR3 sequences, more than 15% of them seen only once. Comment on this clonotype: Its antigen is unidentified.

The sample in question was PBMCs from blood, obtained about 12 days after vaccination. The chain uses TRBV4-3 and TRBJ1-4; 7 nucleotides align to TRBD1. The clonotype was recovered from a man in his fifties who received an inactivated influenza vaccine. The CDR3 sequence: CASSLQTGLNEKLFF. The CDR3 nucleotides read TGCGCCAGCAGCCTCCAGACAGGGCTTAATGAAAAACTGTTTTTT.